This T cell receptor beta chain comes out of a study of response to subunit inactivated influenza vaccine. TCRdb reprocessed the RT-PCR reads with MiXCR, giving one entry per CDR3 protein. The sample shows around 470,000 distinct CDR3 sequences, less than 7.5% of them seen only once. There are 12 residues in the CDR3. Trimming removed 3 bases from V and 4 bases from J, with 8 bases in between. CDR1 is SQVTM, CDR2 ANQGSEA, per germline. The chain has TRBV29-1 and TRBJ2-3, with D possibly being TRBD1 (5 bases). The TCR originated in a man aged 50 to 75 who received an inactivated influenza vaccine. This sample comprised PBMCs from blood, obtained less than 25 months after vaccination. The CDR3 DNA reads TGCAGCGTTGACAGGGCCGCAGATACGCAGTATTTT. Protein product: CSVDRAADTQYF.